The 2 T cell receptor beta chains presented below share a single source sample, sequenced in a study of T cells after posttransplantation cyclophosphamide. The repertoire was sequenced with immunoSEQ multiplex PCR; TCRdb's copy has only in-frame clones and lacks some. The table records approximately 52,000 clones, about 86% of them present only once. The sequencing sample was made of PBMCs. Receptors originate from a man between 25 and 39 years old with a blood cancer, CMV-positive, and with a related stem cell donor.

The sample holds a few counts of this clone. Other DNA sequences from this sample encode an identical CDR3 as well. This rearrangement joins TRBV28 to TRBJ1-4; 9 bases align to TRBD1. J gave up 5 bases and V 4 bases, and 5 bases lay outside the gene matches. There are 15 residues in the CDR3. Germline CDR1 reads MDHEN; CDR2 reads SYDVKM. Here the CDR3 reads CASSSPTGGNEKLFF. CDR3 DNA: TGTGCCAGCAGTTCCCCGACAGGGGGGAATGAAAAACTGTTTTTT. The full variable domain, with the rest looked up from reference TRBV28 and TRBJ1-4, is DVKVTQSSRYLVKRTGEKVFLECVQDMDHENMFWYRQDPGLGLRLIYFSYDVKMKEKGDIPEGYSVSREKKERFSLILESASTNQTSMYLCASSSPTGGNEKLFFGSGTQLSVL.

V gene TRBV7-9 combines with J gene TRBJ2-1; D possibly corresponds to TRBD2 (5 bases). Germline lookup yields CDR1 SEHNR and CDR2 FQNEAQ (reference sequence). V lost 6 bases, J lost 8 bases, and 20 bases lay in between. CDR3 length: 15 residues. CDR3 coding DNA: TGTGCCAGCAGGTATACCACCGGACTCTTCGATGAGCAGTTCTTC. This codes for CASRYTTGLFDEQFF.